The 12 T cell receptor beta chains in this list originate from one sample, sequenced in a study of T cell responses to AZD1222 COVID-19 vaccine. Profiled with immunoSEQ multiplex PCR; TCRdb holds only in-frame clones, not every one. The sample includes roughly 120,000 clones, approximately 83% of them seen just once. The input for sequencing was peripheral blood, taken on day 0 of AZD1222 vaccination. The receptors were sampled from an adult in good health.

The chain is built from TRBV29-1 and TRBJ1-2; tentative D call: TRBD1 (5 bases). The CDR3 sequence is 17 residues long. CDR1 is SQVTM, CDR2 ANQGSEA, per germline. Trimming took off 4 bases at V and 6 bases at J, with 27 bases between the two ends. The CDR3 loop is CSVVMDGTERLGDGYTF. CDR3 in DNA: TGCAGCGTTGTAATGGACGGGACGGAACGCCTCGGCGATGGCTACACCTTC.

This chain connects TRBV6-2 or TRBV6-3 to TRBJ1-5, with D uncertain. The CDR3 loop spans 15 amino acids. The V end was cut by 5 bases, the J end by 0 bases, with 11 bases between. Germline-derived CDR1 and CDR2 are MNHEY and SVGEGT. The CDR3 bases are TGTGCCAGCAGTAAAACCGGGCTTAGCAATCAGCCCCAGCATTTT. Its protein is CASSKTGLSNQPQHF.

The chain joins TRBV6-2 or TRBV6-3 to TRBJ1-1; TRBD1 might be the D (5 bases). The CDR3 runs 12 residues. V gave up 4 bases and J gave up 6 bases, with 9 bases separating them. CDR1 and CDR2 from the germline V gene are MNHEY and SVGEGT. The CDR3 bases are TGTGCCAGCAGTTGGGGGGGTTCTGAAGCTTTCTTT. As protein: CASSWGGSEAFF.

The chain joins TRBV27 to TRBJ2-1; D unclear. V gave up 1 base and J gave up 0 bases, with 10 bases separating them. The CDR3 extends over 16 amino acids. Germline V gene lookup returns CDR1 MNHEY and CDR2 SMNVEV (reference sequence). The CDR3 DNA sequence: TGTGCCAGCAGTTTATACGCCCTAATCTCCTACAATGAGCAGTTCTTC. Amino acids: CASSLYALISYNEQFF.

V is TRBV24-1 and J is TRBJ2-7; D gene uncertain. V was cut by 3 bases and J by 1 base, with 12 bases left in between. In germline, CDR1 is KGHDR, CDR2 SFDVKD. This CDR3 has 15 residues. CDR3 in amino acids: CATSDPSTPSYEQYF. The CDR3 DNA is TGTGCCACCAGTGATCCATCGACACCTTCCTACGAGCAGTACTTC.

V usage is TRBV18 and J usage is TRBJ1-2; D is unclear. The CDR3 contains 13 residues. Between the trimmed V and J ends, which lost 6 bases and 0 bases, there was a span of 8 bases. Looked up from germline, CDR1 is KGHSH and CDR2 is LQKENI. CDR3 coding DNA: TGTGCCAGCTCTCCTGATCCTAACTATGGCTACACCTTC. As protein: CASSPDPNYGYTF.

The chain combines TRBV4-2 with TRBJ2-1; D uncertain. The length of the CDR3 is 17 residues. Deletions cut 0 bases from V and 7 bases from J, with 19 bases between. The germline V gene encodes CDR1 LGHNA and CDR2 YNFKEQ. The DNA for the CDR3 is TGTGCCAGCAGCCAAGAGGTGCGGAACCGAATCGGAAATGAGCAGTTCTTC. This encodes CASSQEVRNRIGNEQFF.

The CDR3 region is CACFRGQGGYTF. The CDR3 nucleotides are TGTGCCTGCTTCAGGGGGCAGGGTGGCTACACCTTC. The chain links TRBV30 to TRBJ1-2; TRBD1 agrees at 8 bases. The CDR3 totals 12 residues. V lost 6 bases and J lost 7; bases outside the gene matches: 7. CDR1 and CDR2 (germline): GTSNPN, SVGIG (reference sequence).

The chain combines TRBV18 with TRBJ2-1, with a tentative D call TRBD2 (6 bases). Trimming cost V 3 bases and J 2 bases, with 14 bases left between them. This CDR3 is 16 amino acids long. Per germline, CDR1 KGHSH and CDR2 LQKENI. CDR3 loop: CASSPDRGSPYNEQFF. CDR3 DNA: TGTGCCAGCTCACCCGATCGGGGGTCCCCCTACAATGAGCAGTTCTTC. Full variable domain (remainder filled in from reference TRBV18 and TRBJ2-1): NAGVMQNPRHLVRRRGQEARLRCSPMKGHSHVYWYRQLPEEGLKFMVYLQKENIIDESGMPKERFSAEFPKEGPSILRIQQVVRGDSAAYFCASSPDRGSPYNEQFFGPGTRLTVL.

The rearrangement joins TRBV9 to TRBJ1-6, with D maybe TRBD1 (5 bases). Germline V gene sequence: CDR1 SGDLS, CDR2 YYNGEE. The CDR3 is made up of 14 amino acids. Between the trimmed V and J ends, which lost 3 bases and 6 bases, there was a span of 10 bases. CDR3 protein: CASSDRDPNSPLHF. The CDR3 bases are TGTGCCAGCAGCGACCGGGACCCTAATTCACCCCTCCACTTT. Using reference TRBV9 and TRBJ1-6 for the parts outside the CDR3, the full variable domain is DSGVTQTPKHLITATGQRVTLRCSPRSGDLSVYWYQQSLDQGLQFLIQYYNGEERAKGNILERFSAQQFPDLHSELNLSSLELGDSALYFCASSDRDPNSPLHFGNGTRLTVT.

This clone has a single count. The J gene is TRBJ2-3, the V gene TRBV5-1; D unclear. The germline V gene has CDR1 SGHRS and CDR2 YFSETQ. CDR3 length: 11 amino acids. The V and J ends lost 4 bases and 6 bases respectively, with 6 bases between them. In nucleotides, the CDR3 is TGCGCCAGCAGCAGGACCGATACGCAGTATTTT. This translates into CASSRTDTQYF.

The chain carries TRBV7-2 and TRBJ2-2; tentatively, D is TRBD2 (6 bases). V dropped 3 bases and J dropped 7 bases, with 18 bases sitting between them. From germline, CDR1 is SGHTA and CDR2 FQGNSA. The CDR3 is 16 amino acids. The CDR3 DNA sequence: TGTGCCAGCAGCTTCGCGAGCGGGTTTCGGGGCGGGGAGCTGTTTTTT. Its translation: CASSFASGFRGGELFF.